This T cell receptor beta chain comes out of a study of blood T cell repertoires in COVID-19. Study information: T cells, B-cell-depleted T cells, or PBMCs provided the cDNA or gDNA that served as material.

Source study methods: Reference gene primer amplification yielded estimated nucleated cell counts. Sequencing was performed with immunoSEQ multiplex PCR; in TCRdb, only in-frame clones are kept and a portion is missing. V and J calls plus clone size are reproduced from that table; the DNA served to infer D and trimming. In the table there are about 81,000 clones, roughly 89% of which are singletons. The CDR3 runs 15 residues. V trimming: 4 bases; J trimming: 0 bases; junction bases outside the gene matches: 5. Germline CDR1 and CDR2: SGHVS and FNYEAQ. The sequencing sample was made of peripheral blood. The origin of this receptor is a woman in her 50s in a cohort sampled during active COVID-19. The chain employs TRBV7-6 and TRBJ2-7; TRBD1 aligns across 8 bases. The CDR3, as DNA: TGTGCCAGCAGCTCCCGGACAGGGCGCTCCTACGAGCAGTACTTC. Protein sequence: CASSSRTGRSYEQYF.